Listed below are T cell receptor beta chains from one sample, sequenced in a study of blood T cell repertoires in COVID-19. Produced via immunoSEQ multiplex PCR; TCRdb's table is partial and in-frame only. The repertoire holds roughly 120,000 clones, with about 90% as singletons. What was sequenced was peripheral blood. The receptors shown here come from a man aged 50 to 60 with COVID-19, enrolled during active disease. Each CDR3 is given with its conserved first and last residue. Fields, in order: J gene, D gene, V gene, clone size, CDR3 DNA, CDR3 protein. D genes are given only for firm matches. Clone size, where shown, is once, few, many, or a class for clones that have expanded.

J: TRBJ2-5
D: TRBD2
V: TRBV29-1
size: NA
DNA: TGCAGCGTTGAACTAGCGGGGGGGGAGACCCAGTACTTC
CDR3: CSVELAGGETQYF

J: TRBJ1-6
D: NA
V: TRBV27
size: NA
DNA: TGTGCCAGCTGTACAGGGAATTCACCCCTCCACTTT
CDR3: CASCTGNSPLHF

J: TRBJ2-3
D: NA
V: TRBV19
size: NA
DNA: TGTGCCAGTAGTCCCACAGCTAGCACAGATACGCAGTATTTT
CDR3: CASSPTASTDTQYF

J: TRBJ2-7
D: TRBD2
V: TRBV7-2
size: NA
DNA: TGTGCCAGCAGCCTTATAGCGGGAGGGCCGGGCGAGCAGTACTTC
CDR3: CASSLIAGGPGEQYF

J: TRBJ2-7
D: TRBD1
V: TRBV4-3
size: NA
DNA: TGCGCCAGCAGCCAAGATGGGACAGGAAACTACGAGCAGTACTTC
CDR3: CASSQDGTGNYEQYF

J: TRBJ1-3
D: NA
V: TRBV19
size: NA
DNA: TGTGCCAGTAGTATTCTACGGACGGAGGTCTCTGGAAACACCATATATTTT
CDR3: CASSILRTEVSGNTIYF

J: TRBJ2-2
D: NA
V: TRBV29-1
size: NA
DNA: TGCAGCGTTGGACTCCGGGAGAACACCGGGGAGCTGTTTTTT
CDR3: CSVGLRENTGELFF

J: TRBJ2-1
D: NA
V: TRBV5-1
size: NA
DNA: TGCGCCAGCAGCTTTGGCGGGGAGCAGTTCTTC
CDR3: CASSFGGEQFF

J: TRBJ2-5
D: NA
V: TRBV7-9
size: NA
DNA: TGTGCCAGCAGCCTCCTCCAAGAGACCCAGTACTTC
CDR3: CASSLLQETQYF

J: TRBJ1-1
D: NA
V: TRBV5-4
size: NA
DNA: TGTGCCAGCAGCCGCGACCGATTTAGCATGAACACTGAAGCTTTCTTT
CDR3: CASSRDRFSMNTEAFF

J: TRBJ2-1
D: NA
V: TRBV19
size: NA
DNA: TGTGCCAGTACTGCGTCGGGTCTAGCGTACAATGAGCAGTTCTTC
CDR3: CASTASGLAYNEQFF

J: TRBJ2-2
D: TRBD2
V: TRBV6-6
size: NA
DNA: TGTGCCAGCAGCCCCCTACTAGCGGGAGATTCGGGGGAGCTGTTTTTT
CDR3: CASSPLLAGDSGELFF

J: TRBJ2-1
D: TRBD2
V: TRBV29-1
size: NA
DNA: TGCAGCGTTGAAGAGGGACTAGCAGGGTTTAACGAGCAGTTCTTC
CDR3: CSVEEGLAGFNEQFF

J: TRBJ2-7
D: TRBD2
V: TRBV7-9
size: NA
DNA: TGTGCCAGCAGCGTGGGACTAGCGGGAGGGATTCACGAGCAGTACTTC
CDR3: CASSVGLAGGIHEQYF

J: TRBJ1-3
D: NA
V: TRBV5-6
size: NA
DNA: TGTGCCAGCAGCTTGGGCGGAGCTGGAAACACCATATATTTT
CDR3: CASSLGGAGNTIYF

J: TRBJ2-5
D: TRBD2
V: TRBV6-2/TRBV6-3
size: NA
DNA: TGTGCCAGCAGCCTACGGACTAGCGGCCGAGAGACCCAGTACTTC
CDR3: CASSLRTSGRETQYF

J: TRBJ2-3
D: NA
V: TRBV9
size: NA
DNA: TGTGCCAGCAGCCCGAGCGGTCCTAGCACAGATACGCAGTATTTT
CDR3: CASSPSGPSTDTQYF

J: TRBJ1-6
D: NA
V: TRBV7-3
size: NA
DNA: TGTGCCAGCAGCTTGGGCGGGGGCGCGAACTCACCCCTCCACTTT
CDR3: CASSLGGGANSPLHF

J: TRBJ2-1
D: TRBD1
V: TRBV6-4
size: NA
DNA: TGTGCCAGCAGTATGGGGACAGGGGGCTATGAGCAGTTCTTC
CDR3: CASSMGTGGYEQFF

J: TRBJ2-5
D: TRBD2
V: TRBV2
size: NA
DNA: TGTGCCAGCTGTGGACTAGCGGGGACCCAGTACTTC
CDR3: CASCGLAGTQYF

J: TRBJ2-2
D: NA
V: TRBV29-1
size: NA
DNA: TGCAGCGCCGGCTGGGGGCTGAGCACCGGGGAGCTGTTTTTT
CDR3: CSAGWGLSTGELFF

J: TRBJ2-3
D: NA
V: TRBV19
size: NA
DNA: TGTGCCAGTAGCTCTAGACGGCTCGCTAGCACAGATACGCAGTATTTT
CDR3: CASSSRRLASTDTQYF

J: TRBJ2-1
D: NA
V: TRBV19
size: NA
DNA: TGTGCCAGTAGTGAAATGAGGGATAATGAGCAGTTCTTC
CDR3: CASSEMRDNEQFF

J: TRBJ2-2
D: TRBD2
V: TRBV3-1/TRBV3-2
size: NA
DNA: TGTGCCAGCAGCCAAGAACTAGCGGGCTTCACCGGGGAGCTGTTTTTT
CDR3: CASSQELAGFTGELFF

J: TRBJ1-4
D: NA
V: TRBV4-1
size: NA
DNA: TGCGCCAGCAGCCAGGTGACAGCAACTAATGAAAAACTGTTTTTT
CDR3: CASSQVTATNEKLFF

J: TRBJ2-5
D: TRBD1
V: TRBV5-4
size: NA
DNA: TGTGCCAGCAGGCTGGACAGGGGCGCCCAAGAGACCCAGTACTTC
CDR3: CASRLDRGAQETQYF

J: TRBJ2-7
D: NA
V: TRBV27
size: few
DNA: TGTGCCAGCAGTCCCTGGGGGCGTCAGAACGAGCAGTACTTC
CDR3: CASSPWGRQNEQYF

J: TRBJ1-1
D: TRBD1
V: TRBV15
size: NA
DNA: TGTGCCACCAGCAGAGAGAGGACAGGGGGTTCTGAAGCTTTCTTT
CDR3: CATSRERTGGSEAFF

J: TRBJ1-2
D: NA
V: TRBV5-4
size: NA
DNA: TGTGCCAGCAGTCCCGACAGGAGAGACTATGGCTACACCTTC
CDR3: CASSPDRRDYGYTF

J: TRBJ2-6
D: NA
V: TRBV28
size: NA
DNA: TGTGCCAGCAGTTTACGAGGGAACTCTGGGGCCAACGTCCTGACTTTC
CDR3: CASSLRGNSGANVLTF

J: TRBJ2-3
D: TRBD1
V: TRBV6-5
size: NA
DNA: TGTGCCAGCAGTTCTACAGGGGGGAGGGATACGCAGTATTTT
CDR3: CASSSTGGRDTQYF

J: TRBJ1-5
D: NA
V: TRBV2
size: NA
DNA: TGTGCCAGCAGACACAGCTTCAATCAGCCCCAGCATTTT
CDR3: CASRHSFNQPQHF

J: TRBJ2-4
D: NA
V: TRBV6-2/TRBV6-3
size: NA
DNA: TGTGCCAGCAGTCCACTAGCATTCTCCAAAAACATTCAGTACTTC
CDR3: CASSPLAFSKNIQYF

J: TRBJ2-7
D: TRBD2
V: TRBV6-5
size: NA
DNA: TGTGCCAGCAGAGTAGCGGGAGTTCCTCTCGAGCAGTACTTC
CDR3: CASRVAGVPLEQYF

J: TRBJ2-5
D: NA
V: TRBV19
size: NA
DNA: TGTGCCAGTAGTATCAGGGGCGCACAGGCCCAAGAGACCCAGTACTTC
CDR3: CASSIRGAQAQETQYF

J: TRBJ1-2
D: NA
V: TRBV7-2
size: NA
DNA: TGTGCCAGCAGCTTAGGATCACAGACCTATGGCTACACCTTC
CDR3: CASSLGSQTYGYTF

J: TRBJ2-5
D: TRBD2
V: TRBV4-2
size: NA
DNA: TGTGCCAGCAGCCAGGGGCCAGGTACTAGCGGGAGTGGGCAAGAGACCCAGTACTTC
CDR3: CASSQGPGTSGSGQETQYF

J: TRBJ1-5
D: NA
V: TRBV7-9
size: once
DNA: TGTGCCAGCAGCTTTGGTGGGGCGGATCAGCCCCAGCATTTT
CDR3: CASSFGGADQPQHF

J: TRBJ2-5
D: NA
V: TRBV27
size: few
DNA: TGTGCCAGCCGCCGGGTTCCCGAGATAACGGATGAGACCCAGTACTTC
CDR3: CASRRVPEITDETQYF

J: TRBJ2-1
D: NA
V: TRBV3-1/TRBV3-2
size: NA
DNA: TGTGCCAGCAGCCAAGTACCTAGTAGCAATGAGCAGTTCTTC
CDR3: CASSQVPSSNEQFF

J: TRBJ1-6
D: TRBD1
V: TRBV27
size: NA
DNA: TGTGCCAGCCAAACCGGACAGGGAGGTTCACCCCTCCACTTT
CDR3: CASQTGQGGSPLHF

J: TRBJ2-3
D: NA
V: TRBV2
size: NA
DNA: TGTGCCAGCTTGGCAGGGGTTTACACAGATACGCAGTATTTT
CDR3: CASLAGVYTDTQYF

J: TRBJ2-3
D: TRBD1
V: TRBV19
size: NA
DNA: TGTGCCAGTTCTCGCGGGACAGGGGCAGATACGCAGTATTTT
CDR3: CASSRGTGADTQYF

J: TRBJ2-3
D: TRBD2
V: TRBV11-3
size: NA
DNA: TGTGCCAGCAGCTCTAGGACTAGCGGGAGTTCGGATACGCAGTATTTT
CDR3: CASSSRTSGSSDTQYF

J: TRBJ1-1
D: NA
V: TRBV19
size: NA
DNA: TGTGCCAGTAGTCCGGGACACAAGAACACTGAAGCTTTCTTT
CDR3: CASSPGHKNTEAFF

J: TRBJ1-3
D: NA
V: TRBV18
size: NA
DNA: TGTGCCAGCTCACTGTTTGACAGACTCTCTGGAAACACCATATATTTT
CDR3: CASSLFDRLSGNTIYF

J: TRBJ1-1
D: TRBD1
V: TRBV18
size: NA
DNA: TGTGCCAGCTCACCGGACAGGGTCAACACTGAAGCTTTCTTT
CDR3: CASSPDRVNTEAFF

J: TRBJ2-1
D: TRBD2
V: TRBV3-1/TRBV3-2
size: NA
DNA: TGTGCCAGCAGCCTTCAAGCGGGATACTACAATGAGCAGTTCTTC
CDR3: CASSLQAGYYNEQFF

J: TRBJ2-2
D: NA
V: TRBV18
size: NA
DNA: TGTGCCAGCTCACCACTCGTGTTAAGTGGAGACAGGACGAACACCGGGGAGCTGTTTTTT
CDR3: CASSPLVLSGDRTNTGELFF

J: TRBJ2-1
D: TRBD2
V: TRBV5-1
size: NA
DNA: TGCGCCAGCAGCTTGACGACTAGCGGGAGAGCCACCCCCTACAATGAGCAGTTCTTC
CDR3: CASSLTTSGRATPYNEQFF

J: TRBJ2-7
D: TRBD1
V: TRBV28
size: NA
DNA: TGTGCCAGCAGTATAAGAGGGGGCTTTTACGAGCAGTACTTC
CDR3: CASSIRGGFYEQYF

J: TRBJ2-1
D: NA
V: TRBV11-2
size: NA
DNA: TGTGCCAGCAGCTTAGTTGGCGGGGCCTACAATGAGCAGTTCTTC
CDR3: CASSLVGGAYNEQFF

J: TRBJ2-3
D: NA
V: TRBV6-2/TRBV6-3
size: NA
DNA: TGTGCCAGCAGTCCACCCGGGTCTGGGACAGATACGCAGTATTTT
CDR3: CASSPPGSGTDTQYF

J: TRBJ2-2
D: TRBD2
V: TRBV5-6
size: NA
DNA: TGTGCCAGCAGCTTGACAGCGGGGTTCGGGGAGCTGTTTTTT
CDR3: CASSLTAGFGELFF

J: TRBJ1-6
D: TRBD1
V: TRBV18
size: medium-sized
DNA: TGTGCCAGCTCACCACTCCCGACAGGGGGGAATTCACCCCTCCACTTT
CDR3: CASSPLPTGGNSPLHF

J: TRBJ2-7
D: NA
V: TRBV11-2
size: NA
DNA: TGTGCCAGCAGCCACGGGACTCCTCAATCCTACGAGCAGTACTTC
CDR3: CASSHGTPQSYEQYF

J: TRBJ2-2
D: NA
V: TRBV2
size: once
DNA: TGTGCCAGCAACAAGGATGGGCAGAACACCGGGGAGCTGTTTTTT
CDR3: CASNKDGQNTGELFF

J: TRBJ2-7
D: NA
V: TRBV30
size: few
DNA: TGTGCCTGGAGCCGGGGTTCCCCCTACGAGCAGTACTTC
CDR3: CAWSRGSPYEQYF

J: TRBJ2-3
D: NA
V: TRBV5-1
size: NA
DNA: TGCGCCAGCAGCTTGGGTCTCCTAGCGCTGGGAGATACGCAGTATTTT
CDR3: CASSLGLLALGDTQYF